In this sample, the clone carrying this T cell receptor (beta chain) turned up a few times. What it binds is not known. The entry originates in a study of identical twins. General study findings and limits: Where beta out-of-frame sequences were concerned, excess twin sharing was weaker.

Among all donors, each was a healthy Caucasian. TCRdb fed the 5' RACE reads into MiXCR, producing one record per CDR3 protein. The top ten hold around 0.47% of the sample, which has 400,000 to 600,000 distinct CDR3 sequences, around 20% seen once. The trim removed 6 bases at V and 6 bases at J, leaving 10 bases unmatched. The CDR3 spans 16 residues. This same sample was also part of a study on yellow fever vaccine responses in identical twins. According to that study: Reportedly, the response of twins' T cells to the vaccine seemed partly convergent, partly personalized.

The chain is built from TRBV12-3 or TRBV12-4 and TRBJ1-5; 11 bases fit TRBD1. The clonotype originates from a woman aged 18 to 35 in good health. The specimen was CD4+ T cells sorted from blood. CDR3 DNA sequence: TGTGCCAGCAGCCCATGGGGGGACAGGGGGTTTCAGCCCCAGCATTTT. As protein: CASSPWGDRGFQPQHF.